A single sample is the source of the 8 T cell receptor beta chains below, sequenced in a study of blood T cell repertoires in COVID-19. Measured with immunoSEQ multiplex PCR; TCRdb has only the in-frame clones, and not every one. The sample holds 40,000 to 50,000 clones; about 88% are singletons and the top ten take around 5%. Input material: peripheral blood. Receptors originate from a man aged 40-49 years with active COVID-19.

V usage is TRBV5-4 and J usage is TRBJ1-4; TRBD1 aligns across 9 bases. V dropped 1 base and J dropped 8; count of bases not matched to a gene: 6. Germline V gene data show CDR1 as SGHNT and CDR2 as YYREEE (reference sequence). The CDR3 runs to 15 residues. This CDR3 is CASSLQTGGGEKLFF. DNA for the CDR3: TGTGCCAGCAGCTTGCAGACAGGGGGAGGAGAAAAACTGTTTTTT.

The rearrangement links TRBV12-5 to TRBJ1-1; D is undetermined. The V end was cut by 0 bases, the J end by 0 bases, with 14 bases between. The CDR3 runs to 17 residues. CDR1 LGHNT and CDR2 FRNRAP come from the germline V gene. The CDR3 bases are TGTGCTAGTGGTTTGGTACTGGCAGCGGGTATGAACACTGAAGCTTTCTTT. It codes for CASGLVLAAGMNTEAFF. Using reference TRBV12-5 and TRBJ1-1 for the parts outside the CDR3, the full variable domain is DARVTQTPRHKVTEMGQEVTMRCQPILGHNTVFWYRQTMMQGLELLAYFRNRAPLDDSGMPKDRFSAEMPDATLATLKIQPSEPRDSAVYFCASGLVLAAGMNTEAFFGQGTRLTVV.

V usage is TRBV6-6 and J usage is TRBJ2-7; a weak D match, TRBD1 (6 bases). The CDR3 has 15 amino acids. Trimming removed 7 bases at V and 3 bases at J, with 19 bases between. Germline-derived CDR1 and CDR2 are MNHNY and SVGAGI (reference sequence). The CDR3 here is CASTSKAARGYEQYF. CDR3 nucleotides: TGTGCCAGCACTTCCAAGGCCGCCAGGGGCTACGAGCAGTACTTC.

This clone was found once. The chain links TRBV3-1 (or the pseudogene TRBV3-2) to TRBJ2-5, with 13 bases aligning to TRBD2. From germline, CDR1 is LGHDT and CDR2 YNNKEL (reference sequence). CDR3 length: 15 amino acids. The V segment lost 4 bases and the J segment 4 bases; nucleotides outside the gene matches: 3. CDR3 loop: CASSLRTSGGETQYF. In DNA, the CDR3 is TGTGCCAGCAGCCTGCGGACTAGCGGGGGAGAGACCCAGTACTTC.

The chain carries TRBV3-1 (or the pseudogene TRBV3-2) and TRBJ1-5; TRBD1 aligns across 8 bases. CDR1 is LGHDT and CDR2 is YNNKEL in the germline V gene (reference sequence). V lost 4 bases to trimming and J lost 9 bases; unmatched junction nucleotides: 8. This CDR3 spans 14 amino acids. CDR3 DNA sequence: TGTGCCAGCAGCCCGACAGGGGAAGGATGGCCCCAGCATTTT. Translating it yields CASSPTGEGWPQHF.

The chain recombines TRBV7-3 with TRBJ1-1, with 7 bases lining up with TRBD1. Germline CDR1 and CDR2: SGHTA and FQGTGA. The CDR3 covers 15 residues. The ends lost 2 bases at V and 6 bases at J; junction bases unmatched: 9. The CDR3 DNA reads TGTGCCAGCAGCTTATTGAACAGGGGCCGCGCTGAAGCTTTCTTT. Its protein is CASSLLNRGRAEAFF. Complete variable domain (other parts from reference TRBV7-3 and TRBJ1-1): GAGVSQTPSNKVTEKGKYVELRCDPISGHTALYWYRQSLGQGPEFLIYFQGTGAADDSGLPNDRFFAVRPEGSVSTLKIQRTERGDSAVYLCASSLLNRGRAEAFFGQGTRLTVV.

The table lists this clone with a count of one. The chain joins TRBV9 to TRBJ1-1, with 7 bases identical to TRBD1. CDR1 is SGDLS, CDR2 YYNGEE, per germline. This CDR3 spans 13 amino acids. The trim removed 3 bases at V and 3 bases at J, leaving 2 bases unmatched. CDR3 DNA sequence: TGTGCCAGCAGCGCTGGGACAGACACTGAAGCTTTCTTT. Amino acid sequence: CASSAGTDTEAFF.

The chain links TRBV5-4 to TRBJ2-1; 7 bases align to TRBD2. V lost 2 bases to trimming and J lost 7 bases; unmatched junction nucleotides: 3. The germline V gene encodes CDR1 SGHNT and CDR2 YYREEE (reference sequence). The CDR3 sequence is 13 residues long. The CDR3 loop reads CASSLTSDNEQFF. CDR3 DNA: TGTGCCAGCAGCTTAACTAGCGATAATGAGCAGTTCTTC. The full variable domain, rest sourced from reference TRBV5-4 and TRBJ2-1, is ETGVTQSPTHLIKTRGQQVTLRCSSQSGHNTVSWYQQALGQGPQFIFQYYREEENGRGNFPPRFSGLQFPNYSSELNVNALELDDSALYLCASSLTSDNEQFFGPGTRLTVL.